Described below is a single TCR beta chain sequence and its context. Its target is unknown. These data originate in a study of PD-1 blockade in classical Hodgkin lymphoma. General observations from the study: The study found that TCR diversity rose significantly by C4D1 in CD4+ but not CD8+ cells. Exclusion was applied to patients who started nivolumab under 1 year after ASCT.

Time point in this sample: cycle 4 day 1 (C4D1), after 5 to 7 weeks of nivolumab. Each patient relapsed following autologous stem cell transplantation, and prior brentuximab vedotin exposure differed. Purification of CD4+ T cells from thawed PBMCs was achieved by magnetic negative selection. Complete response, partial response or progressive disease was each patient's best response. Trimming removed 0 bases at V and 5 bases at J, with 12 bases between. Germline V gene sequence: CDR1 SGHRS, CDR2 YFSETQ. The CDR3 covers 14 residues. The protocol was immunoSEQ multiplex PCR, while the TCRdb copy is restricted to in-frame clones and leaves out a portion. The sample lists 25,000 to 30,000 clones; under 80% were seen once.

Sequenced here: CD4+ T cells from blood, sampled before the fourth cycle of nivolumab. This sequence joins TRBV5-1 and TRBJ2-7; D may be TRBD1 or TRBD2 (5 bases each). This TCR derives from a human donor with classical Hodgkin lymphoma. CDR3 in amino acids: CASSLAPGQNEQYF. The CDR3 DNA reads TGCGCCAGCAGCTTGGCGCCGGGGCAAAACGAGCAGTACTTC.